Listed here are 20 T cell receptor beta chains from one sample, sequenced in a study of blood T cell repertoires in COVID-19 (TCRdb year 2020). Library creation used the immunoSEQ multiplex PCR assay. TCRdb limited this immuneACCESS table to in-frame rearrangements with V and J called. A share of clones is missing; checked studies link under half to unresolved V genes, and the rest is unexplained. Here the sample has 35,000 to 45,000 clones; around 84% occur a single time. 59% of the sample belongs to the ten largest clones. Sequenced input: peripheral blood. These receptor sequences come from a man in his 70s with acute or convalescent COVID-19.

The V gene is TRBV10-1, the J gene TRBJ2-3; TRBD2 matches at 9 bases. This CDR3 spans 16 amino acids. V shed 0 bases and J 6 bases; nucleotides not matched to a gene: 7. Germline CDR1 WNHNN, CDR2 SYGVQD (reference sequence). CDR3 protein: CASSESRSGGTDTQYF. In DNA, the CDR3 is TGCGCCAGCAGTGAGTCGAGAAGCGGGGGGACGGATACGCAGTATTTT.

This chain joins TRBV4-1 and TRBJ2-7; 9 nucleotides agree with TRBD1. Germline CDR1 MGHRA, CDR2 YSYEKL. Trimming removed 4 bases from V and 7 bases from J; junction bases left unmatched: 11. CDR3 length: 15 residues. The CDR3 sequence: CASSLAGQGNGEQYF. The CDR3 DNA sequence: TGCGCCAGCAGCCTTGCGGGACAGGGAAATGGAGAGCAGTACTTC.

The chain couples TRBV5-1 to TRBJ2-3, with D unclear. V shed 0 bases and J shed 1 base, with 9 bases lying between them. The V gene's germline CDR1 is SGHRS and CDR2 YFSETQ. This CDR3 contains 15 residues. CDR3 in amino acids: CASSLASPGTDTQYF. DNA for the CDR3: TGCGCCAGCAGCTTGGCCTCTCCGGGCACAGATACGCAGTATTTT.

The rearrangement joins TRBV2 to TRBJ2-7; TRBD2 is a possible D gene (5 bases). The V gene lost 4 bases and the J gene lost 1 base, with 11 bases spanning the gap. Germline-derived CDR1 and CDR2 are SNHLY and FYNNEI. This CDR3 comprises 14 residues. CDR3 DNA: TGTGCCAGCAGTGGAGGGAGCCTTTCCTACGAGCAGTACTTC. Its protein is CASSGGSLSYEQYF.

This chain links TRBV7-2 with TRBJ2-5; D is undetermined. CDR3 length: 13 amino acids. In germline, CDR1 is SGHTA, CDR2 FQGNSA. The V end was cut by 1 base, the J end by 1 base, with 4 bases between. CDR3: CASSLESQETQYF. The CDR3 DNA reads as TGTGCCAGCAGCTTAGAGAGCCAAGAGACCCAGTACTTC.

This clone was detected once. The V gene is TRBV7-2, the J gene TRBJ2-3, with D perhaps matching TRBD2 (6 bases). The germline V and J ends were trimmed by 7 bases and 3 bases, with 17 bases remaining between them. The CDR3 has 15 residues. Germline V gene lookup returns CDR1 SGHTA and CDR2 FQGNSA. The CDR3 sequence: CASTPAAGLTDTQYF. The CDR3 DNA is TGTGCCAGCACCCCGGCGGCGGGGTTGACAGATACGCAGTATTTT.

CDR3 amino acids: CASSQSGADTEAFF. The CDR3 DNA follows: TGTGCCAGCAGCCAGTCTGGGGCGGACACTGAAGCTTTCTTT. The rearrangement uses TRBV5-4 and TRBJ1-1; tentative D call: TRBD1 (5 bases). The CDR3 consists of 14 residues. V was clipped by 4 bases and J by 3 bases, with 13 bases between them. From germline, CDR1 is SGHNT and CDR2 YYREEE (reference sequence).

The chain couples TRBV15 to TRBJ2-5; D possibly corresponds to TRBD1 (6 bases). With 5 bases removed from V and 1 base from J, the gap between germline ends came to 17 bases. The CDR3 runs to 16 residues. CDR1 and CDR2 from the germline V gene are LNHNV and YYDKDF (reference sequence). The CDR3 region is CATSPRQFRGQETQYF. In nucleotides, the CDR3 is TGTGCCACCAGCCCCCGTCAATTCAGGGGCCAAGAGACCCAGTACTTC.

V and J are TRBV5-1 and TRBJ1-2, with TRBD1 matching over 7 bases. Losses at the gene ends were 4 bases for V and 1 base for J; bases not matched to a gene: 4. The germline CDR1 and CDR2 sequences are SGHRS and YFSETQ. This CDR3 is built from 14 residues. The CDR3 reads CASSRQGDNYGYTF. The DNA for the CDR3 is TGCGCCAGCAGCCGCCAGGGGGATAACTATGGCTACACCTTC.

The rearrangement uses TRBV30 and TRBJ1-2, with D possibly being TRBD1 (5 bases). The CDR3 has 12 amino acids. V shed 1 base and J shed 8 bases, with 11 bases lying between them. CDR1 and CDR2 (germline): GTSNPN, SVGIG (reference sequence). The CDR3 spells CAWSAGNGGYTF. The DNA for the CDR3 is TGTGCCTGGAGTGCAGGGAACGGAGGCTACACCTTC.

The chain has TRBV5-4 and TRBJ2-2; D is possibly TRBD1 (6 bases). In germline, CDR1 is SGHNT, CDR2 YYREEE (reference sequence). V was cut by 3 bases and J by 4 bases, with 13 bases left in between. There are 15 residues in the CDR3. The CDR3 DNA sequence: TGTGCCAGCAGCTCCACAGGGAGTGGCACCGGGGAGCTGTTTTTT. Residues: CASSSTGSGTGELFF.

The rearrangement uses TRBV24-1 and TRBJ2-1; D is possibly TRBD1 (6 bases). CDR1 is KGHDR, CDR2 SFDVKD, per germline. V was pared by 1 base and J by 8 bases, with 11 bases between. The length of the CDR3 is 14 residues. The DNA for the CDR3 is TGTGCCACCAGTGATTTAGGGACAAACCATGAGCAGTTCTTC. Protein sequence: CATSDLGTNHEQFF.

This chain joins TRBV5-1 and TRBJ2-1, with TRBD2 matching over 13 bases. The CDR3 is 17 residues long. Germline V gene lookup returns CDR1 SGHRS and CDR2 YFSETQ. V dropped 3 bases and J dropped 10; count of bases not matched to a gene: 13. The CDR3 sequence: CASSWTSGGPFQGEQFF. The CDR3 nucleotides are TGCGCCAGCAGCTGGACTAGCGGGGGCCCCTTTCAAGGCGAGCAGTTCTTC.

In DNA form, the CDR3 reads TGTGCCAGCAGTTCCCCGGGGGAATCCCAGTACTTC. Protein: CASSSPGESQYF. The rearrangement uses TRBV6-2 or TRBV6-3 and TRBJ2-5; a possible D gene is TRBD2 (6 bases). Germline V CDR1 and CDR2: MNHEY, SVGEGT. The CDR3 sequence is 12 residues long. V was cut by 4 bases and J by 9 bases, with 12 bases left in between.

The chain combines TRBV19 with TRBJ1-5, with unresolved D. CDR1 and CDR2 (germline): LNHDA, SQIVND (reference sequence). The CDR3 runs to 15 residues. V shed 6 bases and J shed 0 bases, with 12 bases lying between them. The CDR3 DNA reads TGTGCCAGTAGAGCGGAGAATTATAGCAATCAGCCCCAGCATTTT. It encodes CASRAENYSNQPQHF.

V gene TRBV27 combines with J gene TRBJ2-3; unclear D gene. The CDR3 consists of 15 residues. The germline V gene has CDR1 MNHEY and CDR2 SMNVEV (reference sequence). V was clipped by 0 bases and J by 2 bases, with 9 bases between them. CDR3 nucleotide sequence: TGTGCCAGCAGTTTATCCTCAGGAACCACAGATACGCAGTATTTT. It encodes CASSLSSGTTDTQYF.

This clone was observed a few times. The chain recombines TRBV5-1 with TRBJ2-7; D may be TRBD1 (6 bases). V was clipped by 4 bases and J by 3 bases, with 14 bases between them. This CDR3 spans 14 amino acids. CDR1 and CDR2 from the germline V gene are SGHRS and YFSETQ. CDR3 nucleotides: TGCGCCAGCAGCCCGCCCGGACAGAACTACGAGCAGTACTTC. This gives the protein CASSPPGQNYEQYF.

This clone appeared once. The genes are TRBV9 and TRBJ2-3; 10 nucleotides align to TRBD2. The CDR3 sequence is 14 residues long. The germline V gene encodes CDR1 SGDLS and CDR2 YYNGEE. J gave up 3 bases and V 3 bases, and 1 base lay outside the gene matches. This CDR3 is CASSATSGTDTQYF. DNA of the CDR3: TGTGCCAGCAGCGCGACTAGCGGGACAGATACGCAGTATTTT.

The CDR3 DNA reads TGTGCCAGCAGCCCTGCCGGGACAGGGGGCTACAATGAGCAGTTCTTC. Its protein product is CASSPAGTGGYNEQFF. The rearrangement uses TRBV11-2 and TRBJ2-1; 11 bases agree with TRBD1. Germline V CDR1 and CDR2: SGHAT, FQNNGV. The CDR3 length is 16 residues. V was pared by 5 bases and J by 3 bases, with 6 bases of the junction left unmatched. Variable domain in full (rest from reference TRBV11-2 and TRBJ2-1): EAGVAQSPRYKIIEKRQSVAFWCNPISGHATLYWYQQILGQGPKLLIQFQNNGVVDDSQLPKDRFSAERLKGVDSTLKIQPAKLEDSAVYLCASSPAGTGGYNEQFFGPGTRLTVL.

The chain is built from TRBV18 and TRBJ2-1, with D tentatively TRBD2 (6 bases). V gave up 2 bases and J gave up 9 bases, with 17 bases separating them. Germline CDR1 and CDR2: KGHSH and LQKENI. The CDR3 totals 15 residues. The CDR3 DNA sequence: TGTGCCAGCTCACCAAGGAACGGCGGGGTTGGTGAGCAGTTCTTC. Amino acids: CASSPRNGGVGEQFF.